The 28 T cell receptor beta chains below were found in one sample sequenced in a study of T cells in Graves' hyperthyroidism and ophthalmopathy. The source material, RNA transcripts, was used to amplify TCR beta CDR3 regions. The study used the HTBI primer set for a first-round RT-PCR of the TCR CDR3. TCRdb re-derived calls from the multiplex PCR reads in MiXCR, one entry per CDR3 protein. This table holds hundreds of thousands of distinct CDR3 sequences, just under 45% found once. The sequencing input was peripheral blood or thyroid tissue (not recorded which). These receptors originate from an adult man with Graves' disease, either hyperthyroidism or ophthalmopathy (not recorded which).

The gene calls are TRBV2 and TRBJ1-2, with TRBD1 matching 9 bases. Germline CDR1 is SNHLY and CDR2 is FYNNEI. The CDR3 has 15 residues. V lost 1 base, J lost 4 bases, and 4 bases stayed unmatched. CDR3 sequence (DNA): TGTGCCAGCAGTGAAGGGACAGGGGCAGGCTATGGCTACACCTTC. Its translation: CASSEGTGAGYGYTF.

CDR3 bases: TGTGCCAGCAGTGAATGGGAGGTTAATGAAAAACTGTTTTTT. The encoded protein is CASSEWEVNEKLFF. This chain connects TRBV25-1 to TRBJ1-4; D is uncertain. The CDR3 extends over 14 amino acids. Germline CDR1 and CDR2: MGHDK and SYGVNS. V was clipped by 1 base and J by 4 bases, with 7 bases between them.

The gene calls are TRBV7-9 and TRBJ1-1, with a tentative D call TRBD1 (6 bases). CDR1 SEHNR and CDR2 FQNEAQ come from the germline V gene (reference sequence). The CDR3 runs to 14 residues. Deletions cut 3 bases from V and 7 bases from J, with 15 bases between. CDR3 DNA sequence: TGTGCCAGCAGCTTGGTGGAGGGGGGGTATGAAGCTTTCTTT. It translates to CASSLVEGGYEAFF.

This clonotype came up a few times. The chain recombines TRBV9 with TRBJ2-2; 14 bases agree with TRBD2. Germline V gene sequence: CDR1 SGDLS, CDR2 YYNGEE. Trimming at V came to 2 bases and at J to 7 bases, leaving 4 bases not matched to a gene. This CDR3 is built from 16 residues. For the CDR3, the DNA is TGTGCCAGCAGCGTGACTAGCGGGAGGGCCGGCGGGGAGCTGTTTTTT. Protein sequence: CASSVTSGRAGGELFF.

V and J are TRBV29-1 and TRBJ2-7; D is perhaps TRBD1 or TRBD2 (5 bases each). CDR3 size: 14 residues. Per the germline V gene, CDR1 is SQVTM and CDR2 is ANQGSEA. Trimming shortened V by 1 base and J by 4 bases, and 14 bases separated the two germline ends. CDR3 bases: TGCAGCGTTGAAGGTCCGAGGGCAGGGTACGAGCAGTACTTC. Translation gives CSVEGPRAGYEQYF.

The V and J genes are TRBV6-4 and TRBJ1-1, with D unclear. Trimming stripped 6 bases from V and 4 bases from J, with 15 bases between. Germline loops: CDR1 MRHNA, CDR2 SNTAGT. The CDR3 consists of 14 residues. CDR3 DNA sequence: TGTGCCAGCAGCCCCCGGACGGATCCCACTGAAGCTTTCTTT. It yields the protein CASSPRTDPTEAFF.

This CDR3 is CSAFKRETEAFF. The CDR3 DNA sequence: TGCAGTGCATTCAAACGCGAAACTGAAGCTTTCTTT. V usage is TRBV20-1 and J usage is TRBJ1-1; D is unclear. This CDR3 spans 12 amino acids. The germline CDR1 and CDR2 sequences are DFQATT and SNEGSKA (reference sequence). V lost 6 bases and J lost 5, with 13 bases in between.

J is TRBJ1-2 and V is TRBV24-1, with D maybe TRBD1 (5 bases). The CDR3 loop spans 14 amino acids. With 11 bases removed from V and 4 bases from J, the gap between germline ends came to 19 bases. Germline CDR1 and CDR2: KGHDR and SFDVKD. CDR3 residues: CASSLDKLSYGYTF. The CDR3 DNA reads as TGTGCCAGCAGCCTGGACAAATTGAGCTATGGCTACACCTTC.

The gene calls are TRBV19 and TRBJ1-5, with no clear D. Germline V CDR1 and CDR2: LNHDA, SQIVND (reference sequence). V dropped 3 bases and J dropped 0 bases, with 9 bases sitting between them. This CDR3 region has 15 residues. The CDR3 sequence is CASSMSTYSNQPQHF. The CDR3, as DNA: TGTGCCAGTAGTATGTCGACCTATAGCAATCAGCCCCAGCATTTT.

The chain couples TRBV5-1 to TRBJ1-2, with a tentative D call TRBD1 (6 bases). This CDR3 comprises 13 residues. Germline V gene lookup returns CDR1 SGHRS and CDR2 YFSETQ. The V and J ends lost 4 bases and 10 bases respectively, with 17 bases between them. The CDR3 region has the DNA TGCGCCAGCAGCACCGCAGGGGTGTCCGCCTACACCTTC. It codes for CASSTAGVSAYTF. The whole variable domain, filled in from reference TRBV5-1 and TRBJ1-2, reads KAGVTQTPRYLIKTRGQQVTLSCSPISGHRSVSWYQQTPGQGLQFLFEYFSETQRNKGNFPGRFSGRQFSNSRSEMNVSTLELGDSALYLCASSTAGVSAYTFGSGTRLTVV.

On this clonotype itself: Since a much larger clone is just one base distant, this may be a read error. This CDR3 reads CASSQGGGVNSPLHF. CDR3 DNA sequence: TGTGCCAGCAGCCAAGGTGGGGGCGTGAATTCACCCCTCCACTTT. The rearrangement uses TRBV7-9 and TRBJ1-6; D might be TRBD1 (6 bases). V lost 5 bases, J lost 7 bases, and 15 bases lay in between. CDR1 and CDR2 from the germline V gene are SEHNR and FQNEAQ (reference sequence). CDR3 size: 15 residues. Full variable domain (missing parts from reference TRBV7-9 and TRBJ1-6): DTGVSQNPRHKITKRGQNVTFRCDPISEHNRLYWYRQTLGQGPEFLTYFQNEAQLEKSRLLSDRFSAERPKGSFSTLEIQRTEQGDSAMYLCASSQGGGVNSPLHFGNGTRLTVT.

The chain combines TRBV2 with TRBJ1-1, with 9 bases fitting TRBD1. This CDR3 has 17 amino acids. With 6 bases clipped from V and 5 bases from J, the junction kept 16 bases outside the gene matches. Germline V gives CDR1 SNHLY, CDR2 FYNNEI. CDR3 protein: CASSGRDRGAVRTEAFF. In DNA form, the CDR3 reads TGTGCCAGCAGCGGGCGAGACAGGGGGGCAGTACGGACTGAAGCTTTCTTT.

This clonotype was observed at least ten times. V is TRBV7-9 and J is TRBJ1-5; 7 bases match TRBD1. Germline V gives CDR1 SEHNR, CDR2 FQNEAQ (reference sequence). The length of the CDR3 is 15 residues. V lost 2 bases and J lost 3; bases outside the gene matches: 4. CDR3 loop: CASSLLGQLNQPQHF. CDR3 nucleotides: TGTGCCAGCAGCTTATTGGGACAGCTCAATCAGCCCCAGCATTTT. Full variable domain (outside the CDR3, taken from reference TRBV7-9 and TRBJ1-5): DTGVSQNPRHKITKRGQNVTFRCDPISEHNRLYWYRQTLGQGPEFLTYFQNEAQLEKSRLLSDRFSAERPKGSFSTLEIQRTEQGDSAMYLCASSLLGQLNQPQHFGDGTRLSIL.

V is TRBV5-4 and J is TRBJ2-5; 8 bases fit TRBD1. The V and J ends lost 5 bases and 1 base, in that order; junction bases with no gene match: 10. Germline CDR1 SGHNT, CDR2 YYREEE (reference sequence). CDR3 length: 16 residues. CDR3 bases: TGTGCCAGCAGTTCGGGACAGGAGACTCGCCAAGAGACCCAGTACTTC. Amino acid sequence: CASSSGQETRQETQYF.

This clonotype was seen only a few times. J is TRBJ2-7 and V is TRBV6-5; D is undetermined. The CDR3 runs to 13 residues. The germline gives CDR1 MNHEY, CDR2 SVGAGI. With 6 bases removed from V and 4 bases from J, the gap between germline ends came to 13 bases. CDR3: CASSPKGSYEQYF. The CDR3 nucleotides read TGTGCCAGCAGCCCTAAGGGTTCTTACGAGCAGTACTTC.

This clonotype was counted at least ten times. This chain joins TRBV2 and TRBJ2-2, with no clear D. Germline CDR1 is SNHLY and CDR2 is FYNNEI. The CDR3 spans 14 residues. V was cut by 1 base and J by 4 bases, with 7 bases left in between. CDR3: CASSEDLRTGELFF. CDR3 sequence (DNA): TGTGCCAGCAGTGAAGACCTACGCACCGGGGAGCTGTTTTTT.

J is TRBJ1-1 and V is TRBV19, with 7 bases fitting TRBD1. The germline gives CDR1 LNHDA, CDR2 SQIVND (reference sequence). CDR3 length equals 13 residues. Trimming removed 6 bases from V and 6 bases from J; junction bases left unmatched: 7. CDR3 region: CASRGDRYPEAFF. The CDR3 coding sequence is TGTGCCAGTAGAGGGGACAGATATCCTGAAGCTTTCTTT. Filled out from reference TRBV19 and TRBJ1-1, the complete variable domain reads DGGITQSPKYLFRKEGQNVTLSCEQNLNHDAMYWYRQDPGQGLRLIYYSQIVNDFQKGDIAEGYSVSREKKESFPLTVTSAQKNPTAFYLCASRGDRYPEAFFGQGTRLTVV.

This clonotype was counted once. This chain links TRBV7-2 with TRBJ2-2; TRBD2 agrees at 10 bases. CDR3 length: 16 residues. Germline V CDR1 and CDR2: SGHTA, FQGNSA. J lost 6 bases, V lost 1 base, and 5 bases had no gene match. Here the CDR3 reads CASSLVTSGNSGELFF. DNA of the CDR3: TGTGCCAGCAGCTTAGTTACTAGCGGGAATTCCGGGGAGCTGTTTTTT.

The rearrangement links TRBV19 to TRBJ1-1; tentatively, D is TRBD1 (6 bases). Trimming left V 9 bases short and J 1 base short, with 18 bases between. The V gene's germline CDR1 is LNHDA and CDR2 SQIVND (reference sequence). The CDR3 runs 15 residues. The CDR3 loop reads CASREGGGRNTEAFF. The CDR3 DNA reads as TGTGCCAGCCGGGAGGGGGGCGGGAGGAACACTGAAGCTTTCTTT.

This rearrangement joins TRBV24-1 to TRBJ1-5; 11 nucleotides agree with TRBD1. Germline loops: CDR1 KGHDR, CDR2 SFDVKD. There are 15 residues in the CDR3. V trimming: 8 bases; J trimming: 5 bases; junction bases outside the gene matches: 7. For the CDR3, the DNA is TGTGCCACCAAGAGGGACAGGGGGGTTCATCAGCCCCAGCATTTT. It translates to CATKRDRGVHQPQHF.

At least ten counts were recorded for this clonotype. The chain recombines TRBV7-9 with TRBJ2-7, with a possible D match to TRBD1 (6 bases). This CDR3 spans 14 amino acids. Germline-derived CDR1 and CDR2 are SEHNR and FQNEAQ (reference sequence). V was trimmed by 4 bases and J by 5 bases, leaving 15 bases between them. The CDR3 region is CASSYPDSHHEQYF. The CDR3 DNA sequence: TGTGCCAGCAGCTACCCGGACAGCCACCACGAGCAGTACTTC.

The CDR3 nucleotides read TGTGCCAGCAGCAGCGGGATTGACTATGGCTACACCTTC. This gives the protein CASSSGIDYGYTF. The gene calls are TRBV6-1 and TRBJ1-2; D call uncertain. The length of the CDR3 is 13 residues. The germline V gene has CDR1 MNHNS and CDR2 SASEGT. The V and J ends lost 6 bases and 3 bases respectively, with 11 bases between them.

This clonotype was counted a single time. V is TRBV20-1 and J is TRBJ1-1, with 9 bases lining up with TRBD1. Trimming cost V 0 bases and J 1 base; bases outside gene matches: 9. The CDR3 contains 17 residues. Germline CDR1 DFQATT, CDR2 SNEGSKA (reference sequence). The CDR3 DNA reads TGCAGTGCTAGAGACGTCTTTGGGGGACAGGGGAACACTGAAGCTTTCTTT. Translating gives CSARDVFGGQGNTEAFF.

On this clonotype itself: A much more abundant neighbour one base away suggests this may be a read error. The CDR3 sequence is CASRVGTGASPLHF. The CDR3 DNA reads TGTGCCAGCAGAGTCGGGACAGGGGCTTCACCCCTCCACTTT. The chain joins TRBV7-9 to TRBJ1-6; TRBD1 matches 10 bases. With 6 bases clipped from V and 9 bases from J, the junction kept 5 bases outside the gene matches. Germline V gene data show CDR1 as SEHNR and CDR2 as FQNEAQ (reference sequence). There are 14 residues in the CDR3.

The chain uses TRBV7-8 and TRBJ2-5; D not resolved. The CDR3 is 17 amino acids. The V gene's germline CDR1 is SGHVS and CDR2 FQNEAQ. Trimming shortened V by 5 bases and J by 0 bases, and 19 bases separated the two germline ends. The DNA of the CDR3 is TGTGCCAGCAGCCCAATTCAGGTAGTGCTGTACCAAGAGACCCAGTACTTC. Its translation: CASSPIQVVLYQETQYF.

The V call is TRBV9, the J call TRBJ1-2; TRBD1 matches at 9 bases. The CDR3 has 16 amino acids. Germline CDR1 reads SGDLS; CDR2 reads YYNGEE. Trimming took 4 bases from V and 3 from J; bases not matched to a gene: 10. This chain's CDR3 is CASSLSPGTGHYGYTF. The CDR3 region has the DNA TGTGCCAGCAGCTTAAGTCCCGGGACAGGGCACTATGGCTACACCTTC.

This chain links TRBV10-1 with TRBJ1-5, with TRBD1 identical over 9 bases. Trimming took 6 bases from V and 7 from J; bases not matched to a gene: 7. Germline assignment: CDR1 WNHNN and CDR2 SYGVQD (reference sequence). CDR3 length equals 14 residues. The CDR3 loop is CASSPRDRAQPQHF. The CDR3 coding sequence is TGCGCCAGCAGCCCCCGGGACAGGGCCCAGCCCCAGCATTTT.

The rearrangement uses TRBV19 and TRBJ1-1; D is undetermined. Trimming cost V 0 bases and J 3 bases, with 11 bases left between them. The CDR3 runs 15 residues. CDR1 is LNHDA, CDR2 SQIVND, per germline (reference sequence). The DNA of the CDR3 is TGTGCCAGTAGTATAGATGGGAGAAAGGACACTGAAGCTTTCTTT. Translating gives CASSIDGRKDTEAFF. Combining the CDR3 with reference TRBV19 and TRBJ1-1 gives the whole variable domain DGGITQSPKYLFRKEGQNVTLSCEQNLNHDAMYWYRQDPGQGLRLIYYSQIVNDFQKGDIAEGYSVSREKKESFPLTVTSAQKNPTAFYLCASSIDGRKDTEAFFGQGTRLTVV.